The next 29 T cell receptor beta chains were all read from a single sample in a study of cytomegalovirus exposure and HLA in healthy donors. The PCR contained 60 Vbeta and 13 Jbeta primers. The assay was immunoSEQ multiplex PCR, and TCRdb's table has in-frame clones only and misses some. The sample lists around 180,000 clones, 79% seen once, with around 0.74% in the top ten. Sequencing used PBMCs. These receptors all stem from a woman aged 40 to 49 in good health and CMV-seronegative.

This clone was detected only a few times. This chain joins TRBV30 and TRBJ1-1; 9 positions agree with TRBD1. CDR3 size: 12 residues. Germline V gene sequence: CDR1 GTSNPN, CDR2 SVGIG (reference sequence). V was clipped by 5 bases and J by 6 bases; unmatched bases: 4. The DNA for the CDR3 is TGTGCCTGGGTACAGGGGGCCCCTGAAGCTTTCTTT. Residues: CAWVQGAPEAFF. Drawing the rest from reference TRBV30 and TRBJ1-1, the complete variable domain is SQTIHQWPATLVQPVGSPLSLECTVEGTSNPNLYWYRQAAGRGLQLLFYSVGIGQISSEVPQNLSASRPQDRQFILSSKKLLLSDSGFYLCAWVQGAPEAFFGQGTRLTVV.

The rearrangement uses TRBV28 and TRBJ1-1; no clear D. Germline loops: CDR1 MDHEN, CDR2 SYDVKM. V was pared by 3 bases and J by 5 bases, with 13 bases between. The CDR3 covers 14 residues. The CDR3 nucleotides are TGTGCCAGCAGTTTGTTTGGCGGTGGGACTGAAGCTTTCTTT. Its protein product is CASSLFGGGTEAFF.

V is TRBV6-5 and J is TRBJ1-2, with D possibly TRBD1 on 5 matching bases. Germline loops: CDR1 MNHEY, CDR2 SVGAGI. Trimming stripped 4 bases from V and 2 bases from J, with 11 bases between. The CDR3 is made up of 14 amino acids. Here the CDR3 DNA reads TGTGCCAGCAGTTGGAAACGACAGAACTATGGCTACACCTTC. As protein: CASSWKRQNYGYTF.

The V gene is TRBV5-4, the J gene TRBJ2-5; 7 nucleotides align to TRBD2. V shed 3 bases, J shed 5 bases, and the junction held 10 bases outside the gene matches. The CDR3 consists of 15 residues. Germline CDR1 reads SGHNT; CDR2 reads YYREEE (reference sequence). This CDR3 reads CASSSVAGRQETQYF. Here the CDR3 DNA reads TGTGCCAGCAGCTCCGTAGCGGGTCGTCAGGAGACCCAGTACTTC.

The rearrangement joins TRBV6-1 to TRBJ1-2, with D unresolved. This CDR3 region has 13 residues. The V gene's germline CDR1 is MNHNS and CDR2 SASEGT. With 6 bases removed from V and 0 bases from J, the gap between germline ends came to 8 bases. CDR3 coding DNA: TGTGCCAGCAGCCCCGGTTCTAACTATGGCTACACCTTC. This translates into CASSPGSNYGYTF.

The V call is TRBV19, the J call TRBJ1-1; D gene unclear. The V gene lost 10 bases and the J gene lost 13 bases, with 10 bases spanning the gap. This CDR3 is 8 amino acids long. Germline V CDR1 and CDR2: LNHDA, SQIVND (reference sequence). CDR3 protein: CATHSGFF. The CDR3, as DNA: TGTGCCACCCACTCGGGTTTCTTT.

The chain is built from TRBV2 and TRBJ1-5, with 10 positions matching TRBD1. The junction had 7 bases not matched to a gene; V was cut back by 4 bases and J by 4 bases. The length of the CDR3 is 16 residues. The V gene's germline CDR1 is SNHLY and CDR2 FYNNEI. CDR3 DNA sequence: TGTGCCAGCAGTGGGGACCCGGGACAGGGGAATCAGCCCCAGCATTTT. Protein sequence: CASSGDPGQGNQPQHF.

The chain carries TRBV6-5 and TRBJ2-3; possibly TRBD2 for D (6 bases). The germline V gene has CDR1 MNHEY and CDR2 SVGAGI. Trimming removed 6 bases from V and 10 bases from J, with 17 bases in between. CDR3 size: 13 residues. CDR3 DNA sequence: TGTGCCAGCAGGCCACCCGGGCGGGGCCCGCAGTATTTT. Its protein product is CASRPPGRGPQYF.

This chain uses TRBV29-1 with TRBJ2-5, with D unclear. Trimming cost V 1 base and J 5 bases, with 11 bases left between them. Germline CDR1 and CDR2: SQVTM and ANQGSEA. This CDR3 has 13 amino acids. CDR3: CSVEGMGWETQYF. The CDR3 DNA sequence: TGCAGCGTTGAAGGGATGGGCTGGGAGACCCAGTACTTC.

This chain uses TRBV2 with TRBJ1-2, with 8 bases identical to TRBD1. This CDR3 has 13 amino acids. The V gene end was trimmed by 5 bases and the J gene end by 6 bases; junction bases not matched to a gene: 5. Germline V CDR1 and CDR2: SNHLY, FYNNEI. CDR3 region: CASSMDRDNGYTF. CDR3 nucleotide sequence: TGTGCCAGCAGTATGGACAGGGACAATGGCTACACCTTC.

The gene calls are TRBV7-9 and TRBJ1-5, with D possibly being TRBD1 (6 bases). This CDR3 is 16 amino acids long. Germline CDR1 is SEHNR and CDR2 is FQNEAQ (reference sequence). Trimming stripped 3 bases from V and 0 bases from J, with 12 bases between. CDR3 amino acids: CASSLGQGISNQPQHF. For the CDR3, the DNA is TGTGCCAGCAGCTTGGGGCAGGGGATTAGCAATCAGCCCCAGCATTTT.

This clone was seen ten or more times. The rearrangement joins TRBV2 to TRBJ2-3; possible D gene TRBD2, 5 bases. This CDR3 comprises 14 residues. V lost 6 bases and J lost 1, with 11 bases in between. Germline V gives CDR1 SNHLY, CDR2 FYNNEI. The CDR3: CASSLTEGTDTQYF. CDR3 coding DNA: TGTGCCAGCAGCCTGACGGAGGGCACAGATACGCAGTATTTT.

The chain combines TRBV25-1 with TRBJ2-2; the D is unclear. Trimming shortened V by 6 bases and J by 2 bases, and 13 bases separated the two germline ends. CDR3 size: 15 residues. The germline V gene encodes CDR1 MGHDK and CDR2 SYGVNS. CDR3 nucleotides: TGTGCCAGCAGAATCGGCAGGTCTAACACCGGGGAGCTGTTTTTT. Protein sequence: CASRIGRSNTGELFF.

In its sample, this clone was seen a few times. CDR3 loop: CASQGRSGNTIYF. For the CDR3, the DNA is TGTGCCAGTCAGGGCCGCTCTGGAAACACCATATATTTT. V usage is TRBV6-6 and J usage is TRBJ1-3; D might be TRBD1 (5 bases). The CDR3 contains 13 residues. Trimming cost V 9 bases and J 0 bases, with 9 bases left between them. Germline V gene data show CDR1 as MNHNY and CDR2 as SVGAGI (reference sequence).

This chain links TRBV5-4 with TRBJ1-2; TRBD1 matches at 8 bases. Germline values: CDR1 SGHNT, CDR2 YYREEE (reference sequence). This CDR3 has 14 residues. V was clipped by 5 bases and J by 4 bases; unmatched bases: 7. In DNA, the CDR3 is TGTGCCAGCAGTAGACAGGGGTCGGGCTATGGCTACACCTTC. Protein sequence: CASSRQGSGYGYTF.

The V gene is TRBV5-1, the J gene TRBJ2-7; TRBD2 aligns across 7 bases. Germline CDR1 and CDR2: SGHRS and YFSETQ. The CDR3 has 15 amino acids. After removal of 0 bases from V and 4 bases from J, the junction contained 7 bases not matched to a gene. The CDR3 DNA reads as TGCGCCAGCAGCTTGGAGGGAGGGGTAGGATACGAGCAGTACTTC. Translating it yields CASSLEGGVGYEQYF. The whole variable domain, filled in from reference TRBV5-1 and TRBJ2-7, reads KAGVTQTPRYLIKTRGQQVTLSCSPISGHRSVSWYQQTPGQGLQFLFEYFSETQRNKGNFPGRFSGRQFSNSRSEMNVSTLELGDSALYLCASSLEGGVGYEQYFGPGTRLTVT.

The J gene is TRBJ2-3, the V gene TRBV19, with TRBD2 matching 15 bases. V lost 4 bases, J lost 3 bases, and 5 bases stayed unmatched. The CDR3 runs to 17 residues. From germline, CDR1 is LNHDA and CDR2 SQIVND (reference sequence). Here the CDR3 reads CASSTGTSGGLTDTQYF. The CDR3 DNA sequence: TGTGCCAGTAGTACCGGGACTAGCGGGGGGCTAACAGATACGCAGTATTTT.

In DNA, the CDR3 is TGTGCCAGCAGTTGGGGGACAGGGCGGGGTAATGAAAAACTGTTTTTT. This translates into CASSWGTGRGNEKLFF. V usage is TRBV27 and J usage is TRBJ1-4, with TRBD1 matching over 9 bases. The CDR3 has 16 residues. Germline CDR1 and CDR2: MNHEY and SMNVEV (reference sequence). V trimming: 4 bases; J trimming: 4 bases; junction bases outside the gene matches: 7. Looking up the rest from reference TRBV27 and TRBJ1-4 gives the full variable domain: EAQVTQNPRYLITVTGKKLTVTCSQNMNHEYMSWYRQDPGLGLRQIYYSMNVEVTDKGDVPEGYKVSRKEKRNFPLILESPSPNQTSLYFCASSWGTGRGNEKLFFGSGTQLSVL.

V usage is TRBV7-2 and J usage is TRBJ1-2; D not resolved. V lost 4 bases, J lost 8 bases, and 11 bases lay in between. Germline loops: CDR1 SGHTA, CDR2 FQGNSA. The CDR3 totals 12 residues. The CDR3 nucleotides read TGTGCCAGCAGCTCTGGTCGGGTCGGCTACACCTTC. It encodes CASSSGRVGYTF.

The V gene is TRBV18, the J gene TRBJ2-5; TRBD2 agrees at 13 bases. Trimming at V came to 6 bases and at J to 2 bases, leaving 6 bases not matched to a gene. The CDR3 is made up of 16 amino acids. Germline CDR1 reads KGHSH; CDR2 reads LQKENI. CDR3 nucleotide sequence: TGTGCCAGCTCCCCCAGACTAGCGGGGGGTCAAGAGACCCAGTACTTC. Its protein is CASSPRLAGGQETQYF. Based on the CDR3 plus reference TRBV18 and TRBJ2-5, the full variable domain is NAGVMQNPRHLVRRRGQEARLRCSPMKGHSHVYWYRQLPEEGLKFMVYLQKENIIDESGMPKERFSAEFPKEGPSILRIQQVVRGDSAAYFCASSPRLAGGQETQYFGPGTRLLVL.

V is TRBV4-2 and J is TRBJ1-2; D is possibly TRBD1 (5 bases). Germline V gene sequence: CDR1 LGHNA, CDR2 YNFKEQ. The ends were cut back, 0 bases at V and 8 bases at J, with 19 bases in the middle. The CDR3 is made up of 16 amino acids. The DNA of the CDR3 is TGTGCCAGCAGCCAAGATGGAAGGGGTTCTATGGGAGGCTACACCTTC. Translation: CASSQDGRGSMGGYTF.

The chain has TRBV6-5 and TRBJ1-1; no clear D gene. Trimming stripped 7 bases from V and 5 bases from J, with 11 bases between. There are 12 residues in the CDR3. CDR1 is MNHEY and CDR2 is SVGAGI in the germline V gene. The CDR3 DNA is TGTGCCAGCACTAGGTGGGTAACTGAAGCTTTCTTT. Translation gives CASTRWVTEAFF.

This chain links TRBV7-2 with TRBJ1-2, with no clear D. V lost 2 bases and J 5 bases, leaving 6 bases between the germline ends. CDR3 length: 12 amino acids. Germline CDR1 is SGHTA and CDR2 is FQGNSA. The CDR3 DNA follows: TGTGCCAGCAGCTTACCCCAGTATGGCTACACCTTC. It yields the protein CASSLPQYGYTF.

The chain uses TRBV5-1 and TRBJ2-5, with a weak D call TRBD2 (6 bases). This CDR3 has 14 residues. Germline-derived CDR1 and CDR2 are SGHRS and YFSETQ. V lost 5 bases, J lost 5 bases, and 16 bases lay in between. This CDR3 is CASSSDARGETQYF. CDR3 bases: TGCGCCAGCAGTTCGGACGCACGGGGGGAGACCCAGTACTTC.

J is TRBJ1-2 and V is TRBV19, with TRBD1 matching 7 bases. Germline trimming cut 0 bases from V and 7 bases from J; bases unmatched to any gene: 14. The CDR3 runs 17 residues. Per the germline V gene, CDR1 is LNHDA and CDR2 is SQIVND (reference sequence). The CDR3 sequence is CASSIDPRTGSYAGYTF. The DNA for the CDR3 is TGTGCCAGTAGTATAGATCCCCGGACAGGCTCATATGCTGGCTACACCTTC.

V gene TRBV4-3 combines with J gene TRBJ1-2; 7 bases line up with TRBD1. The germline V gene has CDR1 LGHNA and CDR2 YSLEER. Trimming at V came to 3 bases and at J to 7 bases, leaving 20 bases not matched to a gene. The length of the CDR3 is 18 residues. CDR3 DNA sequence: TGCGCCAGCAGCCAGGCTAGGACAGGACCCAACAGTCTACGTGGCTACACCTTC. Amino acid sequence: CASSQARTGPNSLRGYTF.

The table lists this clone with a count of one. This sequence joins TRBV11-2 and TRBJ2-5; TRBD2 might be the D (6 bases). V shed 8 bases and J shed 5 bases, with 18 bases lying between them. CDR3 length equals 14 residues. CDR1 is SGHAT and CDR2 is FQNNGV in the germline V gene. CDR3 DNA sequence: TGTGCCAGCTCAGTGGGCCGGGGAGGTGAGACCCAGTACTTC. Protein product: CASSVGRGGETQYF.

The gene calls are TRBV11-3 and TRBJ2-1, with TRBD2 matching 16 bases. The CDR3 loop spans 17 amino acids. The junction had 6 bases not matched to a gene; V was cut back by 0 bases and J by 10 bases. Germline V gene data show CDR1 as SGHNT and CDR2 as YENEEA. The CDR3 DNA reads TGTGCCAGCAGCTTAGATAAGGGACTAGCGGGAGGGGAAGAGCAGTTCTTC. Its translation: CASSLDKGLAGGEEQFF.

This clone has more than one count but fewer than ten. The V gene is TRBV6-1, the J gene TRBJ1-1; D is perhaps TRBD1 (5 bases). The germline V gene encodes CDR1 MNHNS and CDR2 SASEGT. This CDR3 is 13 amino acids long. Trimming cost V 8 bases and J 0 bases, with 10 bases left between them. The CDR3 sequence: CASGRQMNTEAFF. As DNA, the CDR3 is TGTGCCAGCGGTAGACAGATGAACACTGAAGCTTTCTTT.